Each of the 13 T cell receptor beta chains below was sequenced from the same sample in a study of T cells in Graves' hyperthyroidism and ophthalmopathy. TCR beta CDR3 sequences were amplified from RNA transcripts. The HTBI primer set drove a first-round RT-PCR of the TCR CDR3. In TCRdb, the multiplex PCR reads were re-called with MiXCR into one record per CDR3 protein. Found here are approximately 870,000 distinct CDR3 sequences, roughly 37% of them singletons; the top ten hold about 9%. Sequences were obtained from blood. Every receptor here comes from a man younger than 35 with Graves' hyperthyroidism.

The chain couples TRBV5-1 to TRBJ1-5; 11 nucleotides align to TRBD1. The CDR3 is 14 residues long. Germline CDR1 reads SGHRS; CDR2 reads YFSETQ. Trimming took 4 bases from V and 8 from J; bases not matched to a gene: 5. The CDR3 here is CASSGTGGLEPQHF. The CDR3 nucleotides are TGCGCCAGCAGCGGGACAGGGGGGCTTGAGCCCCAGCATTTT.

The V gene is TRBV20-1, the J gene TRBJ2-2; the D gene is possibly TRBD1 (5 bases). Germline V gene lookup returns CDR1 DFQATT and CDR2 SNEGSKA (reference sequence). The CDR3 sequence is 12 residues long. The V end lost 5 bases, the J end lost 6 bases, and 10 bases lay between the germline ends. The CDR3, as DNA: TGCAGTGCTGCAGGGCGCGCCGGGGAGCTGTTTTTT. The encoded protein is CSAAGRAGELFF.

This clonotype was seen a few times. The chain employs TRBV10-1 and TRBJ2-7; 8 nucleotides match TRBD1. Germline CDR1 and CDR2: WNHNN and SYGVQD (reference sequence). V shed 0 bases and J 3 bases; nucleotides not matched to a gene: 4. The length of the CDR3 is 15 residues. The CDR3 DNA sequence: TGCGCCAGCAGTGAGTCGGGGACAGGATACTACGAGCAGTACTTC. Protein: CASSESGTGYYEQYF.

The J gene is TRBJ2-5, the V gene TRBV2; a possible D gene is TRBD2 (6 bases). From germline, CDR1 is SNHLY and CDR2 FYNNEI. This CDR3 is built from 14 residues. Trimming shortened V by 6 bases and J by 2 bases, and 13 bases separated the two germline ends. DNA for the CDR3: TGTGCCAGCAGACCGGGACTGACACAAGAGACCCAGTACTTC. Encoded protein: CASRPGLTQETQYF.

Ten or more counts support this clonotype. V is TRBV29-1 and J is TRBJ2-7; 10 nucleotides agree with TRBD2. The CDR3 loop spans 16 amino acids. V lost 6 bases and J lost 4; bases outside the gene matches: 15. Per the germline V gene, CDR1 is SQVTM and CDR2 is ANQGSEA. The CDR3 sequence: CSVLRASGSVGYEQYF. CDR3 coding DNA: TGCAGCGTACTAAGGGCTAGCGGGAGCGTCGGTTACGAGCAGTACTTC.

The chain couples TRBV7-3 to TRBJ1-5; weak D call: TRBD1 (6 bases). This CDR3 region has 14 residues. Trimming removed 4 bases at V and 4 bases at J, with 11 bases between. Germline CDR1 reads SGHTA; CDR2 reads FQGTGA. CDR3 sequence: CASSYRDGNQPQHF. The CDR3 coding sequence is TGTGCCAGCAGCTACAGGGACGGAAATCAGCCCCAGCATTTT.

This clonotype appeared many times. V and J are TRBV2 and TRBJ1-5; possible D gene TRBD1, 5 bases. Germline CDR1 is SNHLY and CDR2 is FYNNEI. The V end lost 2 bases, the J end lost 5 bases, and 13 bases lay between the germline ends. CDR3 size: 15 residues. The chain's CDR3 is CASSESGGYYQPQHF. The CDR3 bases are TGTGCCAGCAGTGAATCGGGGGGATACTATCAGCCCCAGCATTTT.

The chain uses TRBV19 and TRBJ1-4, with 8 nucleotides matching TRBD1. Germline V gene data show CDR1 as LNHDA and CDR2 as SQIVND (reference sequence). The CDR3 is 17 amino acids. Trimming removed 3 bases from V and 3 bases from J; junction bases left unmatched: 9. The CDR3 is CASSIFQGARANEKLFF. The CDR3 nucleotides are TGTGCCAGTAGTATCTTTCAGGGGGCTCGAGCTAATGAAAAACTGTTTTTT.

The table lists this clonotype with many counts. The chain employs TRBV20-1 and TRBJ1-6, with a weak D call TRBD1 (5 bases). The CDR3 runs 15 residues. CDR1 DFQATT and CDR2 SNEGSKA come from the germline V gene (reference sequence). DNA for the CDR3: TGCATTCCTTCTGGTCCGGGACTGGAAAATTCACCCCTCCACTTT. Its translation: CIPSGPGLENSPLHF.

The rearrangement uses TRBV6-1 and TRBJ1-1, with D unresolved. Germline CDR1 and CDR2: MNHNS and SASEGT. Trimming left V 8 bases short and J 6 bases short, with 16 bases between. The CDR3 totals 13 residues. In nucleotides, the CDR3 is TGTGCCAGCTCCCTATCAGACACGTCTGAAGCTTTCTTT. Protein sequence: CASSLSDTSEAFF.

There are many counts of this clonotype. The chain combines TRBV7-8 with TRBJ1-1; D may be TRBD1 (5 bases). The CDR3 is made up of 14 amino acids. Germline V gene sequence: CDR1 SGHVS, CDR2 FQNEAQ. V was trimmed by 5 bases and J by 1 base, leaving 11 bases between them. The CDR3 DNA is TGTGCCAGCAGCGGGGCAGGGTCGAACACTGAAGCTTTCTTT. This gives the protein CASSGAGSNTEAFF.

This clonotype was seen a few times. CDR3 DNA: TGTGCCAGCGGGTGGACAGGGGCCAACGTCCTGACTTTC. Residues: CASGWTGANVLTF. The V and J genes are TRBV6-5 and TRBJ2-6; tentatively, D is TRBD1 (5 bases). Germline V lookup: CDR1 MNHEY, CDR2 SVGAGI. The CDR3 runs 13 residues. The ends were cut back, 8 bases at V and 4 bases at J, with 9 bases in the middle.

This chain connects TRBV7-9 to TRBJ2-7; D is perhaps TRBD2 (6 bases). The CDR3 consists of 12 residues. Germline V gene sequence: CDR1 SEHNR, CDR2 FQNEAQ (reference sequence). Trimming left V 4 bases short and J 6 bases short, with 10 bases between. The CDR3 region has the DNA TGTGCCAGCAGCTCGGGAGAGGCCGAGCAGTACTTC. Protein sequence: CASSSGEAEQYF.